Below, 7 T cell receptor beta chains from the same sample are listed, as sequenced in a study of technical replicates of blood from several donors. Sequencing was performed with immunoSEQ multiplex PCR; in TCRdb, only in-frame clones are kept and a portion is missing. Found here are over 80,000 clones, approximately 96% of them singletons; the top ten hold under 0.45%. Sequencing was performed on T cells isolated from PBMCs. Receptors originate from a human donor in good health.

The chain carries TRBV19 and TRBJ1-2, with D unresolved. The CDR3 is 12 residues long. Germline V lookup: CDR1 LNHDA, CDR2 SQIVND (reference sequence). Trimming removed 7 bases from V and 1 base from J, with 7 bases in between. The CDR3 bases are TGTGCCAGTACCACAGTTAACTATGGCTACACCTTC. It translates to CASTTVNYGYTF.

This sequence joins TRBV27 and TRBJ1-1; TRBD1 agrees at 9 bases. The junction had 2 bases not matched to a gene; V was cut back by 8 bases and J by 4 bases. The germline V gene has CDR1 MNHEY and CDR2 SMNVEV (reference sequence). The CDR3 is made up of 12 amino acids. The CDR3 protein is CASGTGCTEAFF. CDR3 bases: TGTGCCAGCGGGACAGGGTGCACTGAAGCTTTCTTT.

The chain couples TRBV27 to TRBJ1-1, with D unresolved. This CDR3 region has 13 residues. Per the germline V gene, CDR1 is MNHEY and CDR2 is SMNVEV (reference sequence). V shed 3 bases and J shed 8 bases, with 13 bases lying between them. The CDR3 spells CASSFFVGVEAFF. CDR3 DNA sequence: TGTGCCAGCAGTTTCTTTGTCGGAGTGGAAGCTTTCTTT.

J is TRBJ2-7 and V is TRBV29-1; 8 bases match TRBD2. The CDR3 extends over 13 amino acids. Per the germline V gene, CDR1 is SQVTM and CDR2 is ANQGSEA. Unmatched junction bases numbered 11, after V lost 4 bases and J lost 9 bases. The CDR3, as DNA: TGCAGCGTTGTGGGGACTAGGATAGCCGTGCAGTACTTC. Its translation is CSVVGTRIAVQYF.

The table lists this clone with a few counts. The chain carries TRBV9 and TRBJ1-1; D remains ambiguous. The CDR3 loop spans 13 amino acids. V was trimmed by 3 bases and J by 0 bases, leaving 6 bases between them. The germline gives CDR1 SGDLS, CDR2 YYNGEE. The CDR3 nucleotides read TGTGCCAGCAGCGGACAAATGAACACTGAAGCTTTCTTT. As protein: CASSGQMNTEAFF. Drawing the rest from reference TRBV9 and TRBJ1-1, the complete variable domain is DSGVTQTPKHLITATGQRVTLRCSPRSGDLSVYWYQQSLDQGLQFLIQYYNGEERAKGNILERFSAQQFPDLHSELNLSSLELGDSALYFCASSGQMNTEAFFGQGTRLTVV.

The chain carries TRBV28 and TRBJ2-3, with TRBD2 matching 13 bases. CDR3 length: 17 amino acids. CDR1 is MDHEN, CDR2 SYDVKM, per germline. The V and J ends lost 5 bases and 1 base, in that order; junction bases with no gene match: 6. The CDR3 region is CASSTGLAGMGTDTQYF. For the CDR3, the DNA is TGTGCCAGCAGTACGGGACTAGCGGGAATGGGCACAGATACGCAGTATTTT.

The chain combines TRBV4-3 with TRBJ2-3, with D possibly TRBD2 on 6 matching bases. The CDR3 sequence is 14 residues long. V shed 4 bases and J shed 5 bases, with 13 bases lying between them. Germline V gene lookup returns CDR1 LGHNA and CDR2 YSLEER. CDR3 amino acids: CASSLSGGGDTQYF. The DNA of the CDR3 is TGCGCCAGCAGCCTTTCCGGGGGAGGAGATACGCAGTATTTT.